A selection of T cell receptor beta chains follows, all from one sample in a study of blood T cells in healthy people across ages. One entry per CDR3 protein, called by TCRdb with MiXCR from the 5' RACE reads. This table holds about 1.4 million distinct CDR3 sequences, roughly 59% found once. Sequencing was done on a sample of blood. Receptor source: a man between 18 and 35 years old in good health. Both conserved end residues are part of each CDR3. Fields, in order: clone size, V gene, J gene, D gene, CDR3 protein, CDR3 DNA. The D gene is left open where the match is weak. Some rows have no size entry. The others give once, few or many, or a class for an expanded clone.

.,TRBV7-2,TRBJ2-1,.,CASSLLTGLTYNEQFF,TGTGCCAGCAGCCTACTTACAGGCCTAACCTACAATGAGCAGTTCTTC
few,TRBV9,TRBJ2-2,.,CASSPRPSRELFF,TGTGCCAGCAGCCCGAGGCCCAGCCGGGAGCTGTTTTTT
once,TRBV20-1,TRBJ2-6,TRBD2,CSARTSGGTASGANVLTF,TGCAGTGCTCGGACTAGCGGGGGGACCGCCTCTGGGGCCAACGTCCTGACTTTC
few,TRBV7-2,TRBJ1-6,.,CASSLVSSPLHF,TGTGCCAGCAGCTTAGTATCTTCACCCCTCCACTTT
.,TRBV12-3/TRBV12-4,TRBJ1-1,.,CASRSSMGLMNTEAFF,TGTGCCAGCAGGTCCTCAATGGGGCTCATGAACACTGAAGCTTTCTTT
.,TRBV29-1,TRBJ2-1,TRBD2,CSVGLAGVSSYNEQFF,TGCAGCGTCGGACTAGCGGGGGTCAGCTCCTACAATGAGCAGTTCTTC
.,TRBV27,TRBJ2-1,.,CASSTDASSYNEQFF,TGTGCCAGCAGTACCGATGCAAGCTCCTACAATGAGCAGTTCTTC
.,TRBV6-2/TRBV6-3,TRBJ2-1,.,CASSYEGDEQFF,TGTGCCAGCAGTTACGAGGGAGACGAGCAGTTCTTC
.,TRBV3-1,TRBJ1-1,TRBD1,CASTGTGEPNTEAFF,TGTGCCAGCACCGGGACAGGGGAACCGAACACTGAAGCTTTCTTT
few,TRBV9,TRBJ2-3,.,CASSVDDTRTDTQYF,TGTGCCAGCAGCGTAGACGACACCCGCACAGATACGCAGTATTTT
.,TRBV29-1,TRBJ2-7,TRBD1,CSVEDPDRSAYEQYF,TGCAGCGTTGAAGATCCGGACAGGAGCGCCTACGAGCAGTACTTC
.,TRBV27,TRBJ2-7,.,CASRDVLQYEQYF,TGTGCCAGCAGGGACGTACTACAGTACGAGCAGTACTTC
.,TRBV5-6,TRBJ2-7,.,CASSPGTNGALYEQYF,TGTGCCAGCAGCCCGGGAACAAACGGAGCGCTCTACGAGCAGTACTTC
.,TRBV20-1,TRBJ2-7,TRBD1,CSARGTVSDQEGRRGHNLSYEQYF,TGCAGTGCTAGAGGTACGGTATCGGACCAAGAGGGACGCAGGGGGCACAACCTCTCCTACGAGCAGTACTTC
.,TRBV4-2,TRBJ1-4,.,CASSQEQNNEKLFF,TGTGCCAGCAGCCAAGAACAGAATAATGAAAAACTGTTTTTT
.,TRBV28,TRBJ2-1,.,CASSFRRAYNEQFF,TGTGCCAGCAGTTTTAGGCGTGCCTACAATGAGCAGTTCTTC
few,TRBV6-2/TRBV6-3,TRBJ2-3,.,CASSYAFSTDTQYF,TGTGCCAGCAGTTACGCGTTTTCGACAGATACGCAGTATTTT
.,TRBV7-2,TRBJ2-3,.,CASSLGGPALDTQYF,TGTGCCAGCAGCTTAGGTGGGCCCGCTTTGGATACGCAGTATTTT
few,TRBV28,TRBJ1-4,.,CASSFNNEKLFF,TGTGCCAGCAGTTTTAATAATGAAAAACTGTTTTTT
.,TRBV12-5,TRBJ2-3,TRBD2,CASGLNRAGGITDTQYF,TGTGCTAGTGGTTTGAATCGAGCGGGAGGGATCACAGATACGCAGTATTTT
few,TRBV20-1,TRBJ2-3,.,CSATPVGADTQYF,TGCAGTGCTACCCCCGTGGGGGCAGATACGCAGTATTTT
.,TRBV9,TRBJ2-6,.,CASSVEPGSGANVLTF,TGTGCCAGCAGCGTAGAACCGGGCTCTGGGGCCAACGTCCTGACTTTC
few,TRBV10-3,TRBJ1-2,TRBD1,CAISSTGGNGYTF,TGTGCCATCAGTAGTACAGGGGGCAACGGCTACACCTTC
.,TRBV3-1,TRBJ2-1,TRBD2,CASSPGTSENEQFF,TGTGCCAGCAGCCCCGGGACTAGCGAAAATGAGCAGTTCTTC
.,TRBV30,TRBJ2-4,TRBD1,CAWLPGQGNIQYF,TGTGCCTGGCTGCCGGGACAGGGGAACATTCAGTACTTC
.,TRBV4-1,TRBJ2-7,TRBD1,CASSHQTGVYEQYF,TGCGCCAGCAGCCACCAGACAGGGGTCTACGAGCAGTACTTC